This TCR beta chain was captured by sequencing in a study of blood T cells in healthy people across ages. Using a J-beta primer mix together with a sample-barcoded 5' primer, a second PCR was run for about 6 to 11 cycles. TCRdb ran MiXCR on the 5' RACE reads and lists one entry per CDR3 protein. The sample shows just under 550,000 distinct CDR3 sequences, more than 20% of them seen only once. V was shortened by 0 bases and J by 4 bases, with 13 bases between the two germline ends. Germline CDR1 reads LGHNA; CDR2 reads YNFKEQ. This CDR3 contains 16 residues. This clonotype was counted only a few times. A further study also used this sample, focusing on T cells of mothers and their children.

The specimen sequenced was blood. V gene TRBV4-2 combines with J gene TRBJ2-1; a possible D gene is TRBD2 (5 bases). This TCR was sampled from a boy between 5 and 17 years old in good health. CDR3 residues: CASSQDKLAVYNEQFF. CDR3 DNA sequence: TGTGCCAGCAGCCAAGACAAGCTAGCCGTGTACAATGAGCAGTTCTTC.